The clone carrying this T cell receptor beta chain has a single count. These data belong to a study of cytomegalovirus exposure and HLA in healthy donors. In the PCR, 60 Vbeta and 13 Jbeta primers were used. The table came from immunoSEQ multiplex PCR; TCRdb's copy has only in-frame clones and leaves some out. The profile covers 150,000 to 200,000 clones, with about three quarters appearing a single time and about 1% taken by the ten largest. The CDR3 contains 16 residues. Germline values: CDR1 MDHEN, CDR2 SYDVKM. With 6 bases clipped from V and 3 bases from J, the junction kept 9 bases outside the gene matches.

The specimen sequenced was PBMCs. This rearrangement joins TRBV28 to TRBJ2-4; 9 bases fit TRBD1. The clonotype was recovered from a woman between 45 and 60 years old in good health and CMV-seropositive. CDR3 DNA: TGTGCCAGCAGGTCCCGGACAGGGGAGGGCAAAAACATTCAGTACTTC. Translated, it gives CASRSRTGEGKNIQYF.